A single sample is the source of the 15 T cell receptor beta chains below, sequenced in a study of cytomegalovirus exposure and HLA in healthy donors. The PCR was carried out with 60 Vbeta primers and 13 Jbeta primers. The repertoire was sequenced with immunoSEQ multiplex PCR; TCRdb's copy has only in-frame clones and lacks some. The table records around 150,000 clones, about 75% of them present only once. Sequenced input: PBMCs. These receptor sequences come from a woman in her forties or fifties in good health and CMV-seropositive.

The V call is TRBV2, the J call TRBJ1-2; a possible D gene is TRBD1 (6 bases). CDR1 is SNHLY and CDR2 is FYNNEI in the germline V gene. The CDR3 runs to 12 residues. Trimming pared 8 bases from V and 8 bases from J, leaving 15 bases between. The CDR3 loop reads CASHLHRAGYTF. The CDR3 DNA sequence: TGTGCCAGCCACTTACACAGGGCCGGCTACACCTTC.

The chain carries TRBV5-1 and TRBJ1-5; 8 bases are shared with TRBD1. Germline V gene sequence: CDR1 SGHRS, CDR2 YFSETQ. The CDR3 has 13 residues. The V and J ends lost 4 bases and 7 bases, in that order; junction bases with no gene match: 4. CDR3 protein: CASSPTGDQPQHF. In nucleotides, the CDR3 is TGCGCCAGCAGCCCGACAGGGGACCAGCCCCAGCATTTT. Variable domain in full (rest from reference TRBV5-1 and TRBJ1-5): KAGVTQTPRYLIKTRGQQVTLSCSPISGHRSVSWYQQTPGQGLQFLFEYFSETQRNKGNFPGRFSGRQFSNSRSEMNVSTLELGDSALYLCASSPTGDQPQHFGDGTRLSIL.

The chain joins TRBV2 to TRBJ2-1; 7 positions agree with TRBD2. CDR1 is SNHLY and CDR2 is FYNNEI in the germline V gene. The CDR3 length is 15 residues. V trimming: 6 bases; J trimming: 5 bases; junction bases outside the gene matches: 10. CDR3 nucleotides: TGTGCCAGCAGGGAGGGGAGGGTTACGGACAATGAGCAGTTCTTC. This encodes CASREGRVTDNEQFF.

V is TRBV7-8 and J is TRBJ2-7; TRBD2 aligns across 13 bases. CDR3 length: 16 amino acids. Trimming removed 3 bases from V and 1 base from J; junction bases left unmatched: 3. The germline gives CDR1 SGHVS, CDR2 FQNEAQ. The CDR3 reads CASSFGTSGVSYEQYF. DNA of the CDR3: TGTGCCAGCAGCTTCGGGACTAGCGGGGTATCCTACGAGCAGTACTTC. The variable domain in full, completed from reference TRBV7-8 and TRBJ2-7, reads GAGVSQSPRYKVAKRGQDVALRCDPISGHVSLFWYQQALGQGPEFLTYFQNEAQLDKSGLPSDRFFAERPEGSVSTLKIQRTQQEDSAVYLCASSFGTSGVSYEQYFGPGTRLTVT.

V and J are TRBV7-2 and TRBJ2-1, with 8 bases aligning to TRBD2. Germline assignment: CDR1 SGHTA and CDR2 FQGNSA. J gave up 5 bases and V 5 bases, and 11 bases lay outside the gene matches. This CDR3 has 16 amino acids. The CDR3 region has the DNA TGTGCCAGCAGCCCTAGAAAGAGCGGGGGTCACAATGAGCAGTTCTTC. Its translation is CASSPRKSGGHNEQFF.

This sequence joins TRBV7-6 and TRBJ2-3, with D possibly matching TRBD2 (5 bases). V was shortened by 5 bases and J by 0 bases, with 24 bases between the two germline ends. Germline lookup yields CDR1 SGHVS and CDR2 FNYEAQ. This CDR3 is built from 19 residues. CDR3 sequence: CASSTPGSPPITSTDTQYF. In DNA, the CDR3 is TGTGCCAGCAGCACTCCGGGGTCACCGCCAATTACTAGCACAGATACGCAGTATTTT.

The CDR3 loop reads CASSPLPLTGYGYTF. The CDR3 coding sequence is TGTGCCAGCAGCCCGCTACCCCTTACAGGCTATGGCTACACCTTC. The chain uses TRBV14 and TRBJ1-2; D may be TRBD1 (5 bases). With 4 bases removed from V and 4 bases from J, the gap between germline ends came to 16 bases. The CDR3 extends over 15 amino acids. Germline V gene data show CDR1 as SGHDN and CDR2 as FVKESK.

The genes are TRBV7-2 and TRBJ2-7; no clear D gene. The CDR3 is made up of 12 amino acids. Germline CDR1 is SGHTA and CDR2 is FQGNSA. The germline V and J ends were trimmed by 1 base and 7 bases, with 8 bases remaining between them. CDR3 protein: CASSLERVEQYF. CDR3 in DNA: TGTGCCAGCAGCTTAGAACGGGTAGAGCAGTACTTC.

The chain is built from TRBV4-1 and TRBJ1-2; TRBD1 matches 9 bases. J lost 4 bases, V lost 3 bases, and 9 bases had no gene match. The CDR3 is 16 amino acids. Germline V lookup: CDR1 MGHRA, CDR2 YSYEKL. The CDR3 is CASSHQSTGGGYGYTF. Written as DNA, the CDR3 is TGCGCCAGCAGCCACCAATCCACAGGGGGCGGCTATGGCTACACCTTC.

The V call is TRBV6-5, the J call TRBJ1-1, with 8 positions matching TRBD1. This CDR3 is built from 13 residues. From germline, CDR1 is MNHEY and CDR2 SVGAGI. V lost 7 bases, J lost 11 bases, and 12 bases stayed unmatched. This chain's CDR3 is CASTEPGGRDAFF. CDR3 in DNA: TGTGCCAGCACCGAGCCAGGGGGCCGGGATGCTTTCTTT.

There are a few counts of this clone. The gene calls are TRBV30 and TRBJ2-5; 12 positions match TRBD1. The CDR3 has 14 residues. Unmatched junction bases numbered 7, after V lost 6 bases and J lost 5 bases. CDR1 and CDR2 from the germline V gene are GTSNPN and SVGIG (reference sequence). CDR3 in DNA: TGTGCCTGCGCCGGGACAGGGGGCTGGGAGACCCAGTACTTC. The encoded protein is CACAGTGGWETQYF. The full variable domain, in which reference TRBV30 and TRBJ2-5 provide the parts outside the CDR3, is SQTIHQWPATLVQPVGSPLSLECTVEGTSNPNLYWYRQAAGRGLQLLFYSVGIGQISSEVPQNLSASRPQDRQFILSSKKLLLSDSGFYLCACAGTGGWETQYFGPGTRLLVL.

V usage is TRBV7-9 and J usage is TRBJ1-5, with 9 bases aligning to TRBD1. Germline V gives CDR1 SEHNR, CDR2 FQNEAQ (reference sequence). This CDR3 has 16 amino acids. Trimming cost V 1 base and J 4 bases; bases outside gene matches: 5. The CDR3 sequence: CASSLGVGTGNQPQHF. CDR3 nucleotides: TGTGCCAGCAGCTTAGGGGTTGGGACAGGGAATCAGCCCCAGCATTTT.

The chain employs TRBV4-3 and TRBJ1-5, with a weak D call TRBD1 (5 bases). This CDR3 comprises 15 residues. CDR1 is LGHNA and CDR2 is YSLEER in the germline V gene. Trimming left V 0 bases short and J 5 bases short, with 11 bases between. CDR3 residues: CASSQEGQGYQPQHF. In nucleotides, the CDR3 is TGCGCCAGCAGCCAAGAAGGTCAGGGCTATCAGCCCCAGCATTTT.

The chain carries TRBV5-4 and TRBJ1-2, with 7 nucleotides matching TRBD1. CDR3 length: 17 amino acids. Germline CDR1 and CDR2: SGHNT and YYREEE (reference sequence). The J segment lost 8 bases and the V segment lost 3 bases, leaving 19 bases of the junction unmatched. The CDR3 reads CASSSGMGQPGVVGYTF. The CDR3, as DNA: TGTGCCAGCAGCTCGGGTATGGGACAGCCCGGTGTAGTCGGCTACACCTTC.

This chain links TRBV4-1 with TRBJ2-1; TRBD2 matches at 10 bases. V dropped 3 bases and J dropped 1; count of bases not matched to a gene: 18. The CDR3 extends over 21 amino acids. Per the germline V gene, CDR1 is MGHRA and CDR2 is YSYEKL. The CDR3 region has the DNA TGCGCCAGCAGCCATACCGGGACTAGCGTTTCCTGGGGAGTGTCCTACAATGAGCAGTTCTTC. It translates to CASSHTGTSVSWGVSYNEQFF.